Below, one TCR beta chain is given with its context. These data come from a study of blood T cell repertoires in COVID-19. As handled by the study authors: The authors estimated nucleated cell counts from reference gene primer amplification. This table comes from immunoSEQ multiplex PCR, and its TCRdb copy is limited to in-frame clones, with some not included. The V and J calls and clone size are taken from that table; D and trimming were inferred from the DNA. Of 61,000 or so clones in the sample, 79% were seen once. Sequences were obtained from peripheral blood. The receptor was isolated from a woman aged 65 to 85 with acute or convalescent COVID-19.

The CDR3 region has the DNA TGTGCCTCCGAGACTAGCGGGGGGGTACATGAGCAGTTCTTC. Translated, it gives CASETSGGVHEQFF. The rearrangement joins TRBV9 to TRBJ2-1, with 14 nucleotides matching TRBD2. J gave up 8 bases and V 10 bases, and 8 bases lay outside the gene matches. This CDR3 is built from 14 residues. Germline lookup yields CDR1 SGDLS and CDR2 YYNGEE.